Sequencing of this TCR beta chain was carried out in a study of patients and donors after allogeneic stem cell transplantation. One entry per CDR3 protein results from TCRdb running MiXCR on the RT-PCR reads. The sample has some 7,100 distinct CDR3 sequences; 10% to 15% are singletons. This clonotype showed up just a few times. Trimming stripped 1 base from V and 4 bases from J, with 14 bases between. From germline, CDR1 is SGDLS and CDR2 YYNGEE. The CDR3 extends over 15 amino acids. This chain joins TRBV9 and TRBJ2-5; perhaps TRBD2 as D (7 bases). The origin of this receptor is a human donor who was either an allogeneic HSCT recipient or a stem cell or donor lymphocyte infusion donor (not recorded which). It is not recorded whose cells these are; they may come from a transplant donor. The material sequenced was blood, either unsorted or a sorted T cell fraction (not recorded which). This CDR3 is CASSVLSGGGETQYF. CDR3 nucleotide sequence: TGTGCCAGCAGCGTATTATCGGGGGGCGGAGAGACCCAGTACTTC.